This T cell receptor beta chain was documented in a study of cytomegalovirus exposure and HLA in healthy donors. The PCR used 60 Vbeta and 13 Jbeta primers. The repertoire was sequenced with immunoSEQ multiplex PCR; TCRdb's copy has only in-frame clones and lacks some. The sample records over 140,000 clones, more than 75% being singletons. The CDR3 consists of 18 residues. CDR1 and CDR2 (germline): LNHDA, SQIVND (reference sequence). V was pared by 5 bases and J by 1 base, with 14 bases of the junction left unmatched. The chain uses TRBV19 and TRBJ1-1; TRBD1 agrees at 9 bases. What was sequenced was PBMCs. This clonotype was sampled from a man aged 50-60 years in good health and CMV-seronegative. The CDR3 loop reads CASSPHRDRATANTEAFF. The CDR3 region has the DNA TGTGCCAGTAGTCCGCACCGGGACAGGGCGACTGCGAACACTGAAGCTTTCTTT.